This T cell receptor beta chain was profiled in a study of shared clonotypes between healthy human individuals. The CDR3 has 14 residues. Germline-derived CDR1 and CDR2 are MNHNS and SASEGT. With 9 bases clipped from V and 5 bases from J, the junction kept 6 bases outside the gene matches. The protocol was immunoSEQ multiplex PCR, while the TCRdb copy is restricted to in-frame clones and leaves out a portion. The sample has some 2,500,000 clones; 80% to 95% are singletons. The chain links TRBV6-1 to TRBJ2-4; 11 bases fit TRBD1. The receptor's source is a man aged 18 to 29 in good health. Some clones in this sample may be carry-over from other donors' samples. The sample consisted of naive CD4+ T cells from PBMCs. The subset denotes: CD45RA+ positively selected. The DNA of the CDR3 is TGTGCCAGTGGACAGGGGGCGGTCGAAAACATTCAGTACTTC. Protein sequence: CASGQGAVENIQYF.